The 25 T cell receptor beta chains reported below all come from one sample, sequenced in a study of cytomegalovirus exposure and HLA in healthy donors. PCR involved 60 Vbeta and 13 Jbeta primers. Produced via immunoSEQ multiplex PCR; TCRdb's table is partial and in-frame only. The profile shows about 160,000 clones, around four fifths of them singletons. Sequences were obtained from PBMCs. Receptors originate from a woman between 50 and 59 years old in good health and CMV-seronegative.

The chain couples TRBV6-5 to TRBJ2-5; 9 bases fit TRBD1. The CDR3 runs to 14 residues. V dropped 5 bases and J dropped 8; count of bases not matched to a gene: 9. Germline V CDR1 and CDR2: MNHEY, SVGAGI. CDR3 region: CASSPWTGDGTQYF. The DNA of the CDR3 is TGTGCCAGCAGTCCTTGGACAGGGGACGGAACCCAGTACTTC.

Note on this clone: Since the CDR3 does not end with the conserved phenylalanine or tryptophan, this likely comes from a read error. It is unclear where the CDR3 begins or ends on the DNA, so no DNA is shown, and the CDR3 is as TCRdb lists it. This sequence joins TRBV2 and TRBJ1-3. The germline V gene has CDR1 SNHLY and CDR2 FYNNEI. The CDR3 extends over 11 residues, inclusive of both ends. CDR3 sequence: CASSEAAASAL.

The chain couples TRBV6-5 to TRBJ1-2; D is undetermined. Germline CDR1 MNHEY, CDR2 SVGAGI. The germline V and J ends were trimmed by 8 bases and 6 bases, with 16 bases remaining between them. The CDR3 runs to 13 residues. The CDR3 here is CASRRGGFDGYTF. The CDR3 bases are TGTGCCAGCCGACGGGGAGGGTTCGATGGCTACACCTTC.

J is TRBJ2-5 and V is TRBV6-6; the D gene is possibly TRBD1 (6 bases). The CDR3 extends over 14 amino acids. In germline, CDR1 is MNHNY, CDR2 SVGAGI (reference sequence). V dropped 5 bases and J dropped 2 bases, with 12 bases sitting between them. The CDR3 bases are TGTGCCAGCAGTGACGACAGGACACAAGAGACCCAGTACTTC. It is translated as CASSDDRTQETQYF.

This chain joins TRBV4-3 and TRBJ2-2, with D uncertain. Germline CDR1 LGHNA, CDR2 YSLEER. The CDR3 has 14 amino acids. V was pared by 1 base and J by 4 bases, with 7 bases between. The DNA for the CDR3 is TGCGCCAGCAGCCAAGGTCACATCACCGGGGAGCTGTTTTTT. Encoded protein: CASSQGHITGELFF.

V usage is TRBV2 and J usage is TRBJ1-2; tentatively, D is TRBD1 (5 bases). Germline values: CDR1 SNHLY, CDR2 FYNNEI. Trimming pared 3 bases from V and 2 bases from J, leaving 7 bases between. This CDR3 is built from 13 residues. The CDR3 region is CASSDRVNYGYTF. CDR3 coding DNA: TGTGCCAGCAGTGACAGGGTGAACTATGGCTACACCTTC.

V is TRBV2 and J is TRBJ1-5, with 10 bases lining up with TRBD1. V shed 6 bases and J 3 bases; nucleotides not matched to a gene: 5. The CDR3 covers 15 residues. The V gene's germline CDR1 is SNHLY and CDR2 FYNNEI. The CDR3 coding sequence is TGTGCCAGCAGAAGACAGGGGGCGCCCAATCAGCCCCAGCATTTT. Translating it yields CASRRQGAPNQPQHF. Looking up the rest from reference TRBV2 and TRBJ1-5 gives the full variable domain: EPEVTQTPSHQVTQMGQEVILRCVPISNHLYFYWYRQILGQKVEFLVSFYNNEISEKSEIFDDQFSVERPDGSNFTLKIRSTKLEDSAMYFCASRRQGAPNQPQHFGDGTRLSIL.

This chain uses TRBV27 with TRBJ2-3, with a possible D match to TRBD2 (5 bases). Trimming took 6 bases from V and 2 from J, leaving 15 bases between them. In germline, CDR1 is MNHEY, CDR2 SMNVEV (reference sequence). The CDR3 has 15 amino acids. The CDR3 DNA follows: TGTGCCAGCAGACTTTCCGGGGTGTACACAGATACGCAGTATTTT. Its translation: CASRLSGVYTDTQYF.

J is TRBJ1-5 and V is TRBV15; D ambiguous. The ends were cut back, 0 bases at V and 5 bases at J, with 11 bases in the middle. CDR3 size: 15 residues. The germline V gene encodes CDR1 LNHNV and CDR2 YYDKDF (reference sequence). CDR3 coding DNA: TGTGCCACCAGCAGAGAACGAGAAGCTGATCAGCCCCAGCATTTT. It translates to CATSREREADQPQHF.

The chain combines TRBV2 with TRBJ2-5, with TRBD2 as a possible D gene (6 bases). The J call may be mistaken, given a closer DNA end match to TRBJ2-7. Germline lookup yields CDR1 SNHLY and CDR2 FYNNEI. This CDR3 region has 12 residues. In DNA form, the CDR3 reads TGTGCCAGCACGGGAGAGGCTGGCGAGCAGTACTTC. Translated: CASTGEAGEQYF.

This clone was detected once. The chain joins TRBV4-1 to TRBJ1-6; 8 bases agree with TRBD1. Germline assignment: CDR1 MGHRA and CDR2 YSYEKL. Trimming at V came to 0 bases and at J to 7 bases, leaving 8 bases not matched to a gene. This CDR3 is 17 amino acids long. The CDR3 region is CASSQDQSGGWNSPLHF. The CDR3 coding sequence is TGCGCCAGCAGCCAAGATCAGTCAGGGGGCTGGAATTCACCCCTCCACTTT.

CDR3 coding DNA: TGTGCCAGCCGCTGGGGGCAGTTATCATACGAGCAGTACTTC. Translation gives CASRWGQLSYEQYF. The chain joins TRBV7-2 to TRBJ2-7, with a weak D call TRBD1 (6 bases). Germline CDR1 is SGHTA and CDR2 is FQGNSA. The CDR3 contains 14 residues. The ends were cut back, 8 bases at V and 4 bases at J, with 18 bases in the middle.

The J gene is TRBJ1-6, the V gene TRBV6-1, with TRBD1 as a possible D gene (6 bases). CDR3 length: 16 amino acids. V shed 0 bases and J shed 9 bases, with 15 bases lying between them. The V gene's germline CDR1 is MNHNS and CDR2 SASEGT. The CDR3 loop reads CASSEAGGEGGSPLHF. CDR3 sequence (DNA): TGTGCCAGCAGTGAAGCAGGTGGGGAGGGGGGTTCACCCCTCCACTTT.

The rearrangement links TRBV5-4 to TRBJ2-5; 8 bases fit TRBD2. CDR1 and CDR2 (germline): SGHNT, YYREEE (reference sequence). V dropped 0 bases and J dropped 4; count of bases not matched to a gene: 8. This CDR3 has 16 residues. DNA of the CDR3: TGTGCCAGCAGCTTGGTGACTAGCGCTGTTGGAGAGACCCAGTACTTC. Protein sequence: CASSLVTSAVGETQYF.

The CDR3 region is CASSSRGTGDNYGYTF. The CDR3 DNA sequence: TGTGCCAGCAGCTCACGGGGGACAGGGGATAACTATGGCTACACCTTC. This chain links TRBV11-2 with TRBJ1-2, with 10 bases aligning to TRBD1. The CDR3 has 16 amino acids. V was clipped by 4 bases and J by 1 base; unmatched bases: 6. Germline V gene data show CDR1 as SGHAT and CDR2 as FQNNGV.

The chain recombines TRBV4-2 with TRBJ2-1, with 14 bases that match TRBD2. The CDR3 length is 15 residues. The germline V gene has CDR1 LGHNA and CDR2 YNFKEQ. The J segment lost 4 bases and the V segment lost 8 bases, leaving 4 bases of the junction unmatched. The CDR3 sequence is CASQTSGGDYNEQFF. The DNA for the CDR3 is TGTGCCAGCCAGACTAGCGGGGGGGATTACAATGAGCAGTTCTTC.

This CDR3 is CASSLGGQGGPLNYGYTF. The CDR3 nucleotides read TGTGCCAGCAGCTTAGGCGGACAGGGGGGACCTCTCAACTATGGCTACACCTTC. This chain connects TRBV7-9 to TRBJ1-2; 10 bases match TRBD1. V lost 1 base to trimming and J lost 2 bases; unmatched junction nucleotides: 10. This CDR3 region has 18 residues. Germline CDR1 and CDR2: SEHNR and FQNEAQ (reference sequence). Looking up the rest from reference TRBV7-9 and TRBJ1-2 gives the full variable domain: DTGVSQNPRHKITKRGQNVTFRCDPISEHNRLYWYRQTLGQGPEFLTYFQNEAQLEKSRLLSDRFSAERPKGSFSTLEIQRTEQGDSAMYLCASSLGGQGGPLNYGYTFGSGTRLTVV.

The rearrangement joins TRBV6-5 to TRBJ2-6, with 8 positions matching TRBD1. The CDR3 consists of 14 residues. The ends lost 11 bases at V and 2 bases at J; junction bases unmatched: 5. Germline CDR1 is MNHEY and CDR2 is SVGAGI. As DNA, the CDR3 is TGTGCCGTCCGCAGGGGGCCTGGGGCCAACGTCCTGACTTTC. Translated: CAVRRGPGANVLTF.

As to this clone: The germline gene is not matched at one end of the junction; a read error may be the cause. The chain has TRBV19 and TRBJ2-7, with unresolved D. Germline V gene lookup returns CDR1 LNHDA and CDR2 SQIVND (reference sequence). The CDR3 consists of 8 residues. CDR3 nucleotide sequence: TGTGCCAGTAGTCACCGGGACTTC. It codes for CASSHRDF.

The CDR3 region is CASGRGGVQGNQPQHF. DNA for the CDR3: TGTGCCAGCGGCCGGGGAGGGGTACAGGGCAATCAGCCCCAGCATTTT. The chain couples TRBV7-6 to TRBJ1-5; the D gene is possibly TRBD1 (5 bases). Trimming stripped 8 bases from V and 2 bases from J, with 19 bases between. Germline V gene sequence: CDR1 SGHVS, CDR2 FNYEAQ. The CDR3 loop spans 16 amino acids.

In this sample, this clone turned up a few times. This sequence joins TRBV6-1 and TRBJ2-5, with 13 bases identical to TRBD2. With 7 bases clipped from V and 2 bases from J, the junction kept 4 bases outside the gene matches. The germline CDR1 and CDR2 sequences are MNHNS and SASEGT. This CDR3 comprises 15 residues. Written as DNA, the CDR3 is TGTGCCAGCACTATGACTAGCGGGGGGCAAGAGACCCAGTACTTC. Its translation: CASTMTSGGQETQYF.

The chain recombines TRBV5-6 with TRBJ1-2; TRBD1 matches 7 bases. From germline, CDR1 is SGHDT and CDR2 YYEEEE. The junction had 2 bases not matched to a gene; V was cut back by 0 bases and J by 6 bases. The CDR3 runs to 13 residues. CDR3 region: CASSLEGADGYTF. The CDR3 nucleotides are TGTGCCAGCAGCTTGGAGGGGGCTGATGGCTACACCTTC.

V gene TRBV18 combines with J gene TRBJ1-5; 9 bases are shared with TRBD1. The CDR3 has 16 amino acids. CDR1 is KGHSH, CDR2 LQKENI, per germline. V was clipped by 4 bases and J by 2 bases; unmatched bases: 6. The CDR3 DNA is TGTGCCAGCTCACAGCCGGGACAGGGAGGCAATCAGCCCCAGCATTTT. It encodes CASSQPGQGGNQPQHF.

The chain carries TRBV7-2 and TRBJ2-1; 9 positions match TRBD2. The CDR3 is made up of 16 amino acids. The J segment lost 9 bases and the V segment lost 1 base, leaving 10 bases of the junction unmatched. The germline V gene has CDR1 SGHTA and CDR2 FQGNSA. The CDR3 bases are TGTGCCAGCAGCTTAGTTGCGCGGGGGGGCGGAGGTGAGCAGTTCTTC. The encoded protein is CASSLVARGGGGEQFF.

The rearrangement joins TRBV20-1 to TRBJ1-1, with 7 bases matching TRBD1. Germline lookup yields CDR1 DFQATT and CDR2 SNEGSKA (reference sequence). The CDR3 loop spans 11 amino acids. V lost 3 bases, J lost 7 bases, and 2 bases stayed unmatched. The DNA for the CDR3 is TGCAGTGCTAGGAGGGACAGTGAAGCTTTCTTT. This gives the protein CSARRDSEAFF.